This is a list of T cell receptor beta chains from one sample in a study of blood T cell repertoires in COVID-19. The table came from immunoSEQ multiplex PCR; TCRdb's copy has only in-frame clones and leaves some out. The table has roughly 230,000 clones, roughly 89% seen once; the top ten hold approximately 5%. Sequenced: peripheral blood. These receptors were obtained from a woman aged 40 to 55 who had recovered from COVID-19. The CDR3 runs from the conserved cysteine through the conserved F or W. A D gene is named only where the DNA matches it firmly. Where a row states a size, it is once, few, many or the class of an expanded clone; other rows omit it.

v_call,clone_size,d_call,j_call,cdr3_aa,cdr3_nt
TRBV7-2,-,TRBD2,TRBJ2-5,CASSPEGGRGGQETQYF,TGTGCCAGCAGCCCCGAGGGTGGTCGGGGGGGGCAAGAGACCCAGTACTTC
TRBV10-3,-,TRBD1,TRBJ1-3,CAISESTGQVHNTIYF,TGTGCCATCAGTGAGTCGACTGGACAGGTCCACAACACCATATATTTT
TRBV6-5,-,-,TRBJ2-1,CASSYKPVRNNEQFF,TGTGCCAGCAGTTACAAACCGGTTAGAAACAATGAGCAGTTCTTC
TRBV19,once,TRBD2,TRBJ2-5,CASSLSGTSGEETQYF,TGTGCCAGTAGTCTCTCCGGGACTAGCGGAGAAGAGACCCAGTACTTC
TRBV28,-,TRBD2,TRBJ2-3,CASSFPSGGPGTASTDTQYF,TGTGCCAGCAGTTTCCCTAGCGGGGGGCCCGGGACAGCGAGCACAGATACGCAGTATTTT
TRBV7-2,few,TRBD2,TRBJ2-5,CASSRGRLAGAYQETQYF,TGTGCCAGCAGCCGTGGGCGCCTAGCGGGGGCATACCAAGAGACCCAGTACTTC
TRBV28,-,TRBD1,TRBJ1-2,CASSLYGTGNYGYTF,TGTGCCAGCAGTTTATACGGGACAGGGAACTATGGCTACACCTTC
TRBV7-9,-,TRBD2,TRBJ2-1,CASSKTSGRWNEQFF,TGTGCCAGCAGCAAGACTAGCGGGAGGTGGAATGAGCAGTTCTTC
TRBV7-9,-,-,TRBJ1-1,CASSWDISKAFF,TGTGCCAGCAGCTGGGACATCAGCAAAGCTTTCTTT
TRBV30,-,-,TRBJ2-2,CAWDDGRVSGTTGELFF,TGTGCCTGGGACGACGGCAGGGTTAGCGGAACCACCGGGGAGCTGTTTTTT
TRBV7-9,-,-,TRBJ1-1,CASSWEEVTEAFF,TGTGCCAGCAGCTGGGAGGAGGTCACTGAAGCTTTCTTT
TRBV2,-,TRBD1,TRBJ1-2,CASSGNRGYGYTF,TGTGCCAGCAGTGGAAACAGGGGTTATGGCTACACCTTC
TRBV12-5,once,-,TRBJ1-6,CASARSSYNSPLHF,TGTGCTAGTGCTCGGAGCTCCTATAATTCACCCCTCCACTTT
TRBV18,-,TRBD1,TRBJ1-1,CASSPQGVETEAFF,TGTGCCAGCTCACCGCAGGGGGTCGAAACTGAAGCTTTCTTT
TRBV11-3,-,-,TRBJ1-1,CASSLVQGLSMNTEAFF,TGTGCCAGCAGCTTAGTTCAGGGGCTAAGCATGAACACTGAAGCTTTCTTT
TRBV27,-,-,TRBJ1-1,CASRLPPGNTEAFF,TGTGCCAGCAGATTACCTCCGGGAAACACTGAAGCTTTCTTT
TRBV19,-,-,TRBJ1-2,CASSIELDGYTF,TGTGCCAGTAGTATCGAACTGGATGGCTACACCTTC
TRBV6-5,-,TRBD1,TRBJ1-4,CASIAGQGKGKLFF,TGTGCCAGCATAGCGGGACAGGGGAAGGGAAAACTGTTTTTT
TRBV4-1,-,-,TRBJ1-5,CASSPSQAPGGQPQHF,TGCGCCAGCAGCCCCTCCCAAGCCCCAGGAGGTCAGCCCCAGCATTTT
TRBV5-1,-,-,TRBJ2-2,CASTDYQRHTGELFF,TGCGCCAGCACCGACTACCAGCGCCACACCGGGGAGCTGTTTTTT
TRBV28,once,TRBD2,TRBJ2-3,CASSSPGSGGYTDTQYF,TGTGCCAGCAGTTCCCCGGGGAGCGGGGGTTACACAGATACGCAGTATTTT
TRBV25-1,-,-,TRBJ2-5,CASSNSGTQYF,TGTGCCAGCAGTAACAGCGGGACCCAGTACTTC
TRBV9,once,TRBD1,TRBJ1-2,CASSGLGTESYGYTF,TGTGCCAGCAGCGGCCTGGGGACAGAATCCTATGGCTACACCTTC
TRBV30,-,-,TRBJ1-2,CAWSSMPGEYGYTF,TGTGCCTGGAGTAGCATGCCAGGGGAGTATGGCTACACCTTC
TRBV20-1,-,-,TRBJ2-5,CSATLETQYF,TGCAGTGCTACCCTTGAGACCCAGTACTTC
TRBV28,few,-,TRBJ1-5,CASSPTQGNQPQHF,TGTGCCAGCAGTCCCACCCAGGGAAATCAGCCCCAGCATTTT
TRBV2,-,TRBD1,TRBJ1-5,CASSDSGTANQPQHF,TGTGCCAGCAGTGATAGCGGGACAGCCAATCAGCCCCAGCATTTT
TRBV3-1/TRBV3-2,few,-,TRBJ1-1,CASSQERTLNTEAFF,TGTGCCAGCAGCCAAGAGCGCACCTTGAACACTGAAGCTTTCTTT
TRBV9,-,TRBD2,TRBJ2-1,CASSALAGGQFF,TGTGCCAGCAGCGCTCTAGCGGGGGGCCAGTTCTTC
TRBV2,-,TRBD2,TRBJ2-7,CASKGLAVPYEQYF,TGTGCCAGCAAGGGACTAGCGGTTCCCTACGAGCAGTACTTC
TRBV28,-,-,TRBJ2-7,CASTRGYEQYF,TGTGCCAGCACTCGGGGCTACGAGCAGTACTTC
TRBV4-2,-,-,TRBJ2-1,CASSQGGGASNEQFF,TGTGCCAGCAGCCAAGGAGGGGGGGCGAGCAATGAGCAGTTCTTC
TRBV5-4,-,-,TRBJ1-5,CASSLEGLQPQHF,TGTGCCAGCAGCTTGGAGGGGCTCCAGCCCCAGCATTTT
TRBV5-6,-,TRBD2,TRBJ2-1,CASRESGLPPYNEQFF,TGTGCCAGCAGGGAGTCGGGACTACCTCCCTACAATGAGCAGTTCTTC
TRBV30,few,TRBD1,TRBJ1-2,CAWSVQGGPYGYTF,TGTGCCTGGAGTGTACAAGGGGGCCCCTATGGCTACACCTTC
TRBV6-5,once,-,TRBJ1-1,CASTSPSGATEAFF,TGTGCCAGCACCTCCCCGTCAGGGGCAACTGAAGCTTTCTTT
TRBV12-5,-,-,TRBJ2-2,CASGFRADRSGELFF,TGTGCTAGTGGTTTCAGAGCGGACCGATCCGGGGAGCTGTTTTTT
TRBV7-9,once,-,TRBJ1-2,CASSLQGSDGYTF,TGTGCCAGCAGCTTACAGGGGTCTGATGGCTACACCTTC
TRBV12-3/TRBV12-4,-,-,TRBJ1-2,CASSFPGGYGYTF,TGTGCCAGCAGTTTTCCCGGGGGCTATGGCTACACCTTC
TRBV7-8,-,-,TRBJ1-3,CASSLPPQLIPGNTIYF,TGTGCCAGCAGCTTACCCCCCCAACTTATCCCGGGAAACACCATATATTTT
TRBV19,-,-,TRBJ2-5,CASSIRDTSVETQYF,TGTGCCAGTAGTATCCGGGACACCTCGGTGGAGACCCAGTACTTC
TRBV28,-,-,TRBJ1-3,CASSPVRSGNTIYF,TGTGCCAGCAGTCCCGTTAGATCTGGAAACACCATATATTTT
TRBV7-2,-,TRBD1,TRBJ2-7,CASSQGQGAAWEQYF,TGTGCCAGCAGCCAGGGACAGGGGGCAGCGTGGGAGCAGTACTTC
TRBV15,-,-,TRBJ1-1,CATRTPGFGNTEAFF,TGTGCCACCCGTACTCCAGGATTTGGGAACACTGAAGCTTTCTTT